A selection of T cell receptor beta chains follows, all from one sample in a study of blood T cell repertoires in COVID-19. Clones were sequenced by immunoSEQ multiplex PCR, and TCRdb holds only the in-frame ones, with some missing. This sample has about 370,000 clones, with around 89% found just once. The sample comprised PBMCs or T cells enriched from blood (not recorded which). Receptor source: a man younger than 35 who had recovered from COVID-19. Both conserved end residues are part of each CDR3. The D gene is left open where the match is weak. Rows give clone size only sometimes, using once, few, many, or a class for an expanded clone.

>-|-|TRBJ2-1|TRBV7-6|16
CASSPHRRLDHNEQFF
TGTGCCAGCAGCCCCCATCGAAGGCTAGACCACAATGAGCAGTTCTTC
>-|-|TRBJ2-7|TRBV6-5|14
CASSRTGSSYEQYF
TGTGCCAGTTCAAGGACGGGAAGCTCCTACGAGCAGTACTTC
>-|-|TRBJ2-7|TRBV11-2|13
CASSLDRAYEQYF
TGTGCCAGCAGCTTAGACAGGGCCTACGAGCAGTACTTC
>-|-|TRBJ2-1|TRBV9|14
CASSVQGSINEQFF
TGTGCCAGCAGCGTGCAGGGAAGTATAAATGAGCAGTTCTTC
>-|-|TRBJ2-1|TRBV5-1|14
CASSLGGVDNEQFF
TGCGCCAGCTCCTTGGGGGGCGTTGACAATGAGCAGTTCTTC
>-|TRBD1|TRBJ2-1|TRBV6-2/TRBV6-3|15
CASSYRGRFDHEQFF
TGTGCCAGCAGTTACAGGGGGCGCTTTGACCATGAGCAGTTCTTC
>-|TRBD1|TRBJ1-2|TRBV27|13
CASSNRGQDGYTF
TGTGCCAGCAGTAACAGGGGGCAAGATGGCTACACCTTC
>-|TRBD1|TRBJ2-7|TRBV27|16
CASTPRRGQVVGGQYF
TGTGCCAGCACCCCGAGAAGGGGACAGGTCGTCGGTGGGCAGTACTTC
>-|TRBD1|TRBJ1-2|TRBV29-1|13
CSVDEQGAHGYTF
TGCAGCGTCGACGAACAGGGGGCGCATGGCTACACCTTC
>-|-|TRBJ1-1|TRBV18|15
CASSPPGGAITEAFF
TGTGCCAGCTCCCCGCCCGGAGGGGCTATCACTGAAGCTTTCTTT
>-|-|TRBJ2-2|TRBV29-1|14
CSVAVWGGGGELFF
TGCAGCGTCGCAGTCTGGGGGGGCGGCGGGGAGCTGTTTTTT
>-|-|TRBJ2-7|TRBV1|15
CTSSQGRQGIGEQYF
TGCACCAGCAGCCAAGGTCGGCAGGGAATAGGGGAGCAGTACTTC
>-|TRBD2|TRBJ2-5|TRBV5-1|16
CASSRGGLAEQETQYF
TGCGCCAGCAGCCGGGGGGGACTAGCGGAACAAGAGACCCAGTACTTC
>few|TRBD1|TRBJ1-4|TRBV4-1|15
CASSYGTVTNEKLFF
TGCGCCAGCAGCTATGGGACAGTAACTAATGAAAAACTGTTTTTT
>-|-|TRBJ2-1|TRBV7-3|15
CASSLSPSSYNEQFF
TGTGCCAGCAGCTTATCTCCGTCCTCCTACAATGAGCAGTTCTTC